The present TCR beta chain was sequenced within a study of OX40 agonist ivuxolimab in advanced cancers. General observations from the study: Relative to CD4+, CD8+ T cells held more expanded clones on average.

Only in-frame clones appear in the TCRdb table, and some are missing; sequencing was by immunoSEQ multiplex PCR. The sample lists 50,000 or so clones, around 83% occurring once. This clone appeared once. Its antigen remains unknown. The receptor was derived from an adult with an advanced solid tumor such as melanoma, head and neck, liver or kidney cancer. The sequencing used CD4+ or CD8+ T cells sorted from blood, collected in a trial of the OX40 agonist ivuxolimab.

In DNA, the CDR3 is TGTGCCAGCAGCGACCTAGACAGGGCTTGGTACTTC. It specifies CASSDLDRAWYF. This rearrangement joins TRBV5-4 to TRBJ2-4; 7 bases agree with TRBD1. This CDR3 has 12 amino acids. Germline V CDR1 and CDR2: SGHNT, YYREEE (reference sequence). Losses at the gene ends were 4 bases for V and 15 bases for J; bases not matched to a gene: 10.